Following are 10 T cell receptor beta chains from one sample sequenced in a study of Graves' ophthalmopathy and Graves' hyperthyroidism. The study amplified TCR beta CDR3 regions using RNA transcripts. RT-PCR with HTBI primers came first, then second-round multiplex PCR. TCRdb reprocessed the multiplex PCR reads via MiXCR and lists one record per CDR3 protein. The sample yields almost 750,000 distinct CDR3 sequences, around 40% seen once. The sequenced sample consisted of peripheral blood. The receptors come from an adult man with Graves' ophthalmopathy.

This clonotype has just a few counts. V and J are TRBV6-2 or TRBV6-3 and TRBJ2-7; D ambiguous. CDR1 is MNHEY and CDR2 is SVGEGT in the germline V gene. The V and J ends lost 6 bases and 7 bases respectively, with 13 bases between them. The CDR3 sequence is 12 residues long. DNA for the CDR3: TGTGCCAGCAGGGCCGGCGGAAGGGAGCAGTACTTC. It specifies CASRAGGREQYF.

This clonotype was detected once. This may be a read error: a much more frequent sequence differs by one nucleotide. J is TRBJ1-3 and V is TRBV7-9; D is unclear. V lost 5 bases and J 4 bases, leaving 9 bases between the germline ends. This CDR3 spans 13 amino acids. CDR1 is SEHNR, CDR2 FQNEAQ, per germline (reference sequence). CDR3 in DNA: TGTGCCAGCAGCCGAAGCCTCGGAAACACCATATATTTT. Translation: CASSRSLGNTIYF.

This clonotype was detected only a few times. V usage is TRBV5-1 and J usage is TRBJ1-5; 10 bases agree with TRBD1. With 5 bases clipped from V and 4 bases from J, the junction kept 6 bases outside the gene matches. Germline CDR1 and CDR2: SGHRS and YFSETQ. The CDR3 runs 15 residues. CDR3 coding DNA: TGCGCCAGCAGATACGGGACAGGGGAGAATCAGCCCCAGCATTTT. Translating gives CASRYGTGENQPQHF.

The gene calls are TRBV29-1 and TRBJ1-4; D may be TRBD1 (6 bases). This CDR3 comprises 12 residues. Germline V gives CDR1 SQVTM, CDR2 ANQGSEA. The V end was cut by 5 bases, the J end by 7 bases, with 11 bases between. CDR3 sequence (DNA): TGCAGCGTTTGGGGGGCAGGTGAAAAACTGTTTTTT. Translating gives CSVWGAGEKLFF.

V gene TRBV20-1 combines with J gene TRBJ2-7; TRBD2 matches at 10 bases. Trimming removed 5 bases from V and 3 bases from J; junction bases left unmatched: 7. The CDR3 is made up of 14 amino acids. Germline CDR1 reads DFQATT; CDR2 reads SNEGSKA (reference sequence). This CDR3 reads CSAPAGLALYEQYF. In DNA, the CDR3 is TGCAGTGCTCCCGCGGGACTAGCGCTCTACGAGCAGTACTTC.

This clonotype was found many times. This chain links TRBV29-1 with TRBJ2-7, with D uncertain. V lost 3 bases, J lost 3 bases, and 9 bases lay in between. CDR1 and CDR2 (germline): SQVTM, ANQGSEA. CDR3 length: 12 amino acids. The CDR3 DNA sequence: TGCAGCGTTGAGATGGGCGGCTACGAGCAGTACTTC. Encoded protein: CSVEMGGYEQYF.

The chain uses TRBV29-1 and TRBJ2-7; maybe TRBD1 (7 bases). The CDR3 sequence is 11 residues long. V shed 8 bases and J shed 6 bases, with 14 bases lying between them. The germline CDR1 and CDR2 sequences are SQVTM and ANQGSEA. The CDR3 DNA reads TGCAGCTTAGCCCAGGGGGGCGAGCAGTACTTC. Protein: CSLAQGGEQYF.

The chain carries TRBV20-1 and TRBJ2-7, with a possible D match to TRBD1 (5 bases). The ends were cut back, 0 bases at V and 0 bases at J, with 9 bases in the middle. This CDR3 has 14 residues. Germline V gene sequence: CDR1 DFQATT, CDR2 SNEGSKA (reference sequence). The CDR3 DNA follows: TGCAGTGCTAGAGAGGACACCAGCTCCTACGAGCAGTACTTC. This codes for CSAREDTSSYEQYF.

The V gene is TRBV20-1, the J gene TRBJ1-1; tentatively, D is TRBD1 (5 bases). CDR3 length: 15 amino acids. V was pared by 6 bases and J by 0 bases, with 17 bases between. Germline assignment: CDR1 DFQATT and CDR2 SNEGSKA (reference sequence). Written as DNA, the CDR3 is TGCAGTGCCGCGCCCTCCGGGACGGTGAACACTGAAGCTTTCTTT. It yields the protein CSAAPSGTVNTEAFF.

This chain connects TRBV7-2 to TRBJ2-5; 8 positions match TRBD2. Germline V gene lookup returns CDR1 SGHTA and CDR2 FQGNSA. The ends lost 5 bases at V and 5 bases at J; junction bases unmatched: 7. The length of the CDR3 is 14 residues. Written as DNA, the CDR3 is TGTGCCAGCAGCCGGGAGGGGGGTGGGGAGACCCAGTACTTC. As protein: CASSREGGGETQYF.